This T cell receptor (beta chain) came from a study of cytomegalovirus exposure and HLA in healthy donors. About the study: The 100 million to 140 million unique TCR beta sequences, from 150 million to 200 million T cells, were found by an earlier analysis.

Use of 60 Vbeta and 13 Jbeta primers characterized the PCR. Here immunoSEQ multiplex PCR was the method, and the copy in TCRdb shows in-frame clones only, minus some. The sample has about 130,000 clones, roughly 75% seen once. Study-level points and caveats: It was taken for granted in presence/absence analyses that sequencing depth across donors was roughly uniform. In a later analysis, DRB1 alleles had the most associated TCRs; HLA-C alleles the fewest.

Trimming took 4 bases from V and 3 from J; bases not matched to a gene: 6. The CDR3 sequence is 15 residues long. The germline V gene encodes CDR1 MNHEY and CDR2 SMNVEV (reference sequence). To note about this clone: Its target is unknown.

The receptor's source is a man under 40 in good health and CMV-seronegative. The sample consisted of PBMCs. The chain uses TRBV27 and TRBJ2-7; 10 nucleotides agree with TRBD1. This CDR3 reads CASSSRQGARYEQYF. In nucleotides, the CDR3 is TGTGCCAGCAGTTCCCGACAGGGGGCTCGCTACGAGCAGTACTTC.